A single sample gave rise to the 21 T cell receptor beta chains below, sequenced in a study of chronic HIV infection and antiretroviral therapy. Each CDR3 protein gets one entry after TCRdb re-called the 5' RACE reads with MiXCR. Of 40,000 to 50,000 distinct CDR3 sequences in the sample, about 18% were seen once. Sequenced material: peripheral blood. All receptors derive from an adult who had HIV and had not received antiretroviral therapy, or was an uninfected healthy control (not recorded which).

This clonotype was counted a few times. This chain connects TRBV6-5 to TRBJ2-3; 13 bases are a match to TRBD2. V lost 6 bases to trimming and J lost 2 bases; unmatched junction nucleotides: 5. Germline CDR1 reads MNHEY; CDR2 reads SVGAGI. This CDR3 spans 16 amino acids. CDR3 coding DNA: TGTGCCAGCAGCCGGACTAGCGGGAGCTACACAGATACGCAGTATTTT. The encoded protein is CASSRTSGSYTDTQYF.

The CDR3 protein is CSVVGQGVYNEQFF. The CDR3 DNA reads TGCAGCGTTGTAGGACAGGGGGTCTATAATGAGCAGTTCTTC. The V and J genes are TRBV29-1 and TRBJ2-1, with TRBD1 identical over 10 bases. There are 14 residues in the CDR3. CDR1 is SQVTM and CDR2 is ANQGSEA in the germline V gene. The V segment lost 4 bases and the J segment 7 bases; nucleotides outside the gene matches: 7.

This clonotype was counted a few times. V gene TRBV29-1 combines with J gene TRBJ1-1; weak D call: TRBD1 (5 bases). Trimming took 3 bases from V and 11 from J, leaving 16 bases between them. The germline V gene encodes CDR1 SQVTM and CDR2 ANQGSEA. This CDR3 is 12 amino acids long. The CDR3 nucleotides read TGCAGCGTTGAGTCTAGTGGCAGGGTGGCTTTCTTT. Translating it yields CSVESSGRVAFF.

This clonotype turned up a few times. The genes are TRBV28 and TRBJ2-7, with D possibly TRBD2 on 7 matching bases. The germline gives CDR1 MDHEN, CDR2 SYDVKM. This CDR3 contains 15 residues. The V and J ends lost 5 bases and 3 bases respectively, with 17 bases between them. CDR3 sequence: CASSPRGGPYYEQYF. CDR3 nucleotide sequence: TGTGCCAGCAGTCCTAGGGGGGGACCGTACTACGAGCAGTACTTC.

The chain uses TRBV5-1 and TRBJ2-7, with 9 bases matching TRBD2. The J segment lost 6 bases and the V segment lost 2 bases, leaving 15 bases of the junction unmatched. The length of the CDR3 is 17 residues. Germline assignment: CDR1 SGHRS and CDR2 YFSETQ. CDR3 loop: CASSFSLAGGPGGEQYF. DNA of the CDR3: TGCGCCAGCAGCTTCTCTCTGGCGGGAGGGCCGGGGGGCGAGCAGTACTTC.

This chain uses TRBV5-1 with TRBJ1-1; 8 bases line up with TRBD1. The CDR3 consists of 14 residues. V was clipped by 3 bases and J by 6 bases; unmatched bases: 7. In germline, CDR1 is SGHRS, CDR2 YFSETQ. DNA for the CDR3: TGCGCCAGCAGCTCGCTGGACAGGGACGCTGAAGCTTTCTTT. Its translation is CASSSLDRDAEAFF.

This clonotype was detected only a few times. The chain couples TRBV25-1 to TRBJ1-2, with D uncertain. V lost 8 bases and J 0 bases, leaving 4 bases between the germline ends. This CDR3 is 11 amino acids long. Germline CDR1 MGHDK, CDR2 SYGVNS. The CDR3 here is CASAANYGYTF. Here the CDR3 DNA reads TGTGCCAGCGCCGCTAACTATGGCTACACCTTC.

This clonotype was detected only a few times. This chain links TRBV28 with TRBJ2-7; 7 nucleotides agree with TRBD1. J was trimmed by 5 bases and V by 6 bases; bases with no gene match: 16. The CDR3 runs 16 residues. Germline CDR1 and CDR2: MDHEN and SYDVKM. The CDR3, as DNA: TGTGCCAGCAGCTCGAGACAGGGCTCGGGGTGGGACGAGCAGTACTTC. It yields the protein CASSSRQGSGWDEQYF.

The gene calls are TRBV9 and TRBJ2-3, with 9 positions matching TRBD1. Per germline, CDR1 SGDLS and CDR2 YYNGEE. The J segment lost 1 base and the V segment lost 3 bases, leaving 6 bases of the junction unmatched. CDR3 length: 16 amino acids. CDR3 amino acids: CASSGGTGNRTDTQYF. The CDR3 coding sequence is TGTGCCAGCAGCGGGGGGACAGGGAACCGCACAGATACGCAGTATTTT.

The V call is TRBV7-9, the J call TRBJ1-2; D not certain. The germline gives CDR1 SEHNR, CDR2 FQNEAQ (reference sequence). V shed 2 bases and J shed 0 bases, with 10 bases lying between them. This CDR3 comprises 15 residues. The CDR3 DNA follows: TGTGCCAGCAGCTTACCAGACACAACTAACTATGGCTACACCTTC. Translated, it gives CASSLPDTTNYGYTF.

This rearrangement joins TRBV28 to TRBJ1-5; tentative D call: TRBD1 (6 bases). This CDR3 is built from 16 residues. The V gene's germline CDR1 is MDHEN and CDR2 SYDVKM. The V and J ends lost 5 bases and 2 bases respectively, with 16 bases between them. The CDR3 DNA reads as TGTGCCAGCAGTACCCGGACAGATTACGGCAATCAGCCCCAGCATTTT. This translates into CASSTRTDYGNQPQHF.

This clonotype occurred a few times. This chain connects TRBV7-8 to TRBJ2-3; no firm D call. Per the germline V gene, CDR1 is SGHVS and CDR2 is FQNEAQ. The germline V and J ends were trimmed by 1 base and 6 bases, with 8 bases remaining between them. The length of the CDR3 is 13 residues. Here the CDR3 reads CASSLVLGDTQYF. The CDR3 coding sequence is TGTGCCAGCAGCTTAGTATTGGGGGATACGCAGTATTTT.

This clonotype was detected a few times. The chain employs TRBV29-1 and TRBJ1-5, with 11 nucleotides matching TRBD1. Trimming took 5 bases from V and 8 from J; bases not matched to a gene: 2. The CDR3 is made up of 12 amino acids. The V gene's germline CDR1 is SQVTM and CDR2 ANQGSEA. CDR3 protein: CSVRTGGEPQHF. CDR3 sequence (DNA): TGCAGCGTTAGGACAGGGGGCGAGCCCCAGCATTTT. Supplemented by reference TRBV29-1 and TRBJ1-5, the full variable domain reads SAVISQKPSRDICQRGTSLTIQCQVDSQVTMMFWYRQQPGQSLTLIATANQGSEATYESGFVIDKFPISRPNLTFSTLTVSNMSPEDSSIYLCSVRTGGEPQHFGDGTRLSIL.

This chain uses TRBV29-1 with TRBJ2-5, with 10 positions matching TRBD1. The CDR3 loop spans 13 amino acids. Per the germline V gene, CDR1 is SQVTM and CDR2 is ANQGSEA. Trimming at V came to 8 bases and at J to 2 bases, leaving 5 bases not matched to a gene. CDR3 region: CSTTGGLQETQYF. CDR3 nucleotides: TGCAGCACGACAGGGGGCCTTCAAGAGACCCAGTACTTC. Filled out from reference TRBV29-1 and TRBJ2-5, the complete variable domain reads SAVISQKPSRDICQRGTSLTIQCQVDSQVTMMFWYRQQPGQSLTLIATANQGSEATYESGFVIDKFPISRPNLTFSTLTVSNMSPEDSSIYLCSTTGGLQETQYFGPGTRLLVL.

V usage is TRBV7-6 and J usage is TRBJ1-6; D unclear. The V and J ends lost 5 bases and 10 bases respectively, with 15 bases between them. The CDR3 covers 14 residues. Germline assignment: CDR1 SGHVS and CDR2 FNYEAQ. CDR3 protein: CASSAIGLPSPLHF. CDR3 nucleotide sequence: TGTGCCAGCAGCGCCATAGGGCTTCCGTCACCCCTCCACTTT.

The gene calls are TRBV4-1 and TRBJ1-5; D not resolved. Per the germline V gene, CDR1 is MGHRA and CDR2 is YSYEKL. V was clipped by 2 bases and J by 2 bases, with 16 bases between them. This CDR3 spans 17 amino acids. CDR3 in DNA: TGCGCCAGCAGCCAACTAGACATGGGGTTTGGCAATCAGCCCCAGCATTTT. This encodes CASSQLDMGFGNQPQHF.

In its sample, this clonotype ranks as medium-sized. The J gene is TRBJ2-1, the V gene TRBV29-1; D is perhaps TRBD1 or TRBD2 (5 bases each). V lost 8 bases and J lost 10, with 24 bases in between. CDR3 length equals 14 residues. Germline-derived CDR1 and CDR2 are SQVTM and ANQGSEA. CDR3 sequence (DNA): TGCAGCCTTTTTCCGGGACCCCCAGTGACGGAGCAGTTCTTC. Its translation: CSLFPGPPVTEQFF.

This clonotype has only a few counts. The V call is TRBV5-1, the J call TRBJ2-6; TRBD2 might be the D (5 bases). Germline lookup yields CDR1 SGHRS and CDR2 YFSETQ. The CDR3 contains 16 residues. V lost 2 bases and J lost 3, with 12 bases in between. CDR3 DNA sequence: TGCGCCAGCAGCTTTGGGAGACTCGATGGGGCCAACGTCCTGACTTTC. Amino acid sequence: CASSFGRLDGANVLTF.

This clonotype was counted once. The gene calls are TRBV20-1 and TRBJ2-7; 7 bases fit TRBD2. The CDR3 totals 15 residues. The V segment lost 0 bases and the J segment 0 bases; nucleotides outside the gene matches: 5. Germline V gives CDR1 DFQATT, CDR2 SNEGSKA (reference sequence). The CDR3 DNA reads as TGCAGTGCTAGAGACCGCCCGGGAGGCTCCTACGAGCAGTACTTC. Its protein product is CSARDRPGGSYEQYF.

This clonotype was observed a handful of times. The chain combines TRBV7-9 with TRBJ2-7; TRBD1 agrees at 8 bases. The CDR3 totals 14 residues. The J segment lost 5 bases and the V segment lost 7 bases, leaving 10 bases of the junction unmatched. Germline CDR1 and CDR2: SEHNR and FQNEAQ (reference sequence). Written as DNA, the CDR3 is TGTGCCAGCACCCACCGCGACAGGGGCCACGAGCAGTACTTC. This sequence encodes CASTHRDRGHEQYF.

The V gene is TRBV7-6, the J gene TRBJ1-5; D possibly corresponds to TRBD1 (6 bases). The CDR3 is 16 amino acids. The germline V and J ends were trimmed by 1 base and 5 bases, with 15 bases remaining between them. Germline CDR1 SGHVS, CDR2 FNYEAQ. The CDR3: CASSLEAGVVDQPQHF. The CDR3 bases are TGTGCCAGCAGCTTAGAAGCAGGGGTCGTCGATCAGCCCCAGCATTTT.